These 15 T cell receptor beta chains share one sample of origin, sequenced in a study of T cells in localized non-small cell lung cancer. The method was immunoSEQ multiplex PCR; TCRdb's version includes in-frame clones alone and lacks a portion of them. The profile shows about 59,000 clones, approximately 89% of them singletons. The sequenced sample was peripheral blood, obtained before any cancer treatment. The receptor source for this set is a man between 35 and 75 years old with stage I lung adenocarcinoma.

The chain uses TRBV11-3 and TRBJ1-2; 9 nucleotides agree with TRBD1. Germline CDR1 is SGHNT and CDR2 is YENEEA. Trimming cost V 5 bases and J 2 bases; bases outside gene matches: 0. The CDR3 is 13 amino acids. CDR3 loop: CASSDRGNYGYTF. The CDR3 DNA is TGTGCCAGCAGCGACAGGGGGAACTATGGCTACACCTTC.

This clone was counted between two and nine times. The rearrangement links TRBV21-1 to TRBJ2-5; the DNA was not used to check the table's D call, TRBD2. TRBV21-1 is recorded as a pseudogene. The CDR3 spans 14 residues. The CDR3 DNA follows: TGTGCCAGCAGCATGGGACTAGCGGAAGAGACCCAGTACTTC. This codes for CASSMGLAEETQYF.

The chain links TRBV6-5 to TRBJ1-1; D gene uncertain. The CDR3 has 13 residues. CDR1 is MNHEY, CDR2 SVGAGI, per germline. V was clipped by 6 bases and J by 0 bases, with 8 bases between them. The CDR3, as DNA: TGTGCCAGCAGAAAGCTATTGAACACTGAAGCTTTCTTT. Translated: CASRKLLNTEAFF.

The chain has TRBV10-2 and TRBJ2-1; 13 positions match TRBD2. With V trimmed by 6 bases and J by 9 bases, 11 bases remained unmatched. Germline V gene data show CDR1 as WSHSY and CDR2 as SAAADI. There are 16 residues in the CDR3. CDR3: CASSDPGTSGTGEQFF. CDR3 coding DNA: TGCGCCAGCAGCGATCCCGGGACTAGCGGGACCGGTGAGCAGTTCTTC.

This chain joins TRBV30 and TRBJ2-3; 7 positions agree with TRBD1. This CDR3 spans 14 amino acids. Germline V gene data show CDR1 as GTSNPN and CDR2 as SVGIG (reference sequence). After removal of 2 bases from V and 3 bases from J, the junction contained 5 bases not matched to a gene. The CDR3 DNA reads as TGTGCCTGGAGTTCAACAGGGGTAACAGATACGCAGTATTTT. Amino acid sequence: CAWSSTGVTDTQYF.

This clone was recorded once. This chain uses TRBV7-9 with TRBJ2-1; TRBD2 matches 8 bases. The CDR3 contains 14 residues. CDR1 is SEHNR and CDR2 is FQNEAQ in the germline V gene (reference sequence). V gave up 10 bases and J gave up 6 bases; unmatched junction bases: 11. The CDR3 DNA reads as TGTGCCACCCCGGCGGGCGGGGGGCTCAATGAGCAGTTCTTC. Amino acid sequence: CATPAGGGLNEQFF.

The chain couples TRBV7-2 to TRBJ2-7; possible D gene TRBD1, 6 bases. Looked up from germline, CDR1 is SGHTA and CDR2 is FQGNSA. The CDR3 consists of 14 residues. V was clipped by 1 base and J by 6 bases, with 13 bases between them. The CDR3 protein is CASSLGPGVGEQYF. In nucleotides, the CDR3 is TGTGCCAGCAGCTTAGGGCCAGGGGTGGGCGAGCAGTACTTC.

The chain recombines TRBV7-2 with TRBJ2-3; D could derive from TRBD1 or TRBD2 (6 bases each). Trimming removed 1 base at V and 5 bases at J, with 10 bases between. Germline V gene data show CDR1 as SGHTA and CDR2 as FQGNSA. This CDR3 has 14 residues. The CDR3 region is CASSLGGALDTQYF. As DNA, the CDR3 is TGTGCCAGCAGCTTAGGGGGGGCGTTAGATACGCAGTATTTT.

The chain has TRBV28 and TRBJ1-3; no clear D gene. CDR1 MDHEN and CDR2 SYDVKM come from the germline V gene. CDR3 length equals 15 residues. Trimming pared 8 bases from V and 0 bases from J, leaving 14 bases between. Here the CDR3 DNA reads TGTGCCAGCGGCAGAAGAGTATACTCTGGAAACACCATATATTTT. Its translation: CASGRRVYSGNTIYF.

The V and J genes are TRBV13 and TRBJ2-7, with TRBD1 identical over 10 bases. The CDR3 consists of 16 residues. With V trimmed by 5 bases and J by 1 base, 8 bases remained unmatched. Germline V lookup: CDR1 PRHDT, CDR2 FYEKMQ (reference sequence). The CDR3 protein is CASSPPGTGVSYEQYF. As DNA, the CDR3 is TGTGCCAGCAGCCCCCCCGGGACAGGGGTATCCTACGAGCAGTACTTC.

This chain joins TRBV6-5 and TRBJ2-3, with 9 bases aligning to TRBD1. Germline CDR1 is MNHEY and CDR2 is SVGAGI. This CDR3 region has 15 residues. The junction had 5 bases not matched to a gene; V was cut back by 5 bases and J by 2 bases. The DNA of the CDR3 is TGTGCCAGCAGTCAGACAGGGGGGTTCACAGATACGCAGTATTTT. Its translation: CASSQTGGFTDTQYF.

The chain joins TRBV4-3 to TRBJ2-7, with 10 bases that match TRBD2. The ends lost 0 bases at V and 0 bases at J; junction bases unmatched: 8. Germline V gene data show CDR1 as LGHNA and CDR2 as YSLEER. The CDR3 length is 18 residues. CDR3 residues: CASSQDGKAGGHSYEQYF. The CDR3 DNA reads TGCGCCAGCAGCCAAGATGGGAAAGCGGGAGGGCACTCCTACGAGCAGTACTTC.

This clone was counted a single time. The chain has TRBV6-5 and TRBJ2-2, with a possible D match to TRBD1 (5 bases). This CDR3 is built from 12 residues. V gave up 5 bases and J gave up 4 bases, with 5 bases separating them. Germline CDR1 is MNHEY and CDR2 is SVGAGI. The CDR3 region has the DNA TGTGCCAGCAGTCAGGGCACCGGGGAGCTGTTTTTT. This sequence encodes CASSQGTGELFF.

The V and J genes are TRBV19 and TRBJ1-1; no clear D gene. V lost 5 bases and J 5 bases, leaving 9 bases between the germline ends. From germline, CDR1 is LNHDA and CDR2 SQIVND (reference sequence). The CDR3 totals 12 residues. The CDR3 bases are TGTGCCAGTAGTTTCTCGGGGACTGAAGCTTTCTTT. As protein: CASSFSGTEAFF.

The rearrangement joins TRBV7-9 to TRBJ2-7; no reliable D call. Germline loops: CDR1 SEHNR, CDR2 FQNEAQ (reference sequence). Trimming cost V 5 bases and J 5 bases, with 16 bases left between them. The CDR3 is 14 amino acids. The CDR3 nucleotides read TGTGCCAGCAGCCTATCTCGGAGTACAGACGAGCAGTACTTC. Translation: CASSLSRSTDEQYF. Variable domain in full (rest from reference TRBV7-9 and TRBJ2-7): DTGVSQNPRHKITKRGQNVTFRCDPISEHNRLYWYRQTLGQGPEFLTYFQNEAQLEKSRLLSDRFSAERPKGSFSTLEIQRTEQGDSAMYLCASSLSRSTDEQYFGPGTRLTVT.